This T cell receptor beta chain was sequenced for a study of T cell changes during pregnancy in multiple sclerosis. Assay: immunoSEQ multiplex PCR; the TCRdb copy retains only in-frame clones and omits some. The data show some 37,000 clones, roughly 88% seen once. The material sequenced was CD4+ T cells from peripheral blood mononuclear cells, taken before pregnancy. The receptor was isolated from a female donor with multiple sclerosis, enrolled in a pregnancy study.

In DNA, the CDR3 is TGTGCCAGCAGGGAAGGGGGCCCGGGAAACACCATATATTTT. Amino acid sequence: CASREGGPGNTIYF. The chain links TRBV6-6 to TRBJ1-3, with 7 nucleotides matching TRBD1. This CDR3 has 14 amino acids. The ends lost 6 bases at V and 4 bases at J; junction bases unmatched: 6. The V gene's germline CDR1 is MNHNY and CDR2 SVGAGI (reference sequence).